This T cell receptor (beta chain) was observed in a study of T cells in Graves' hyperthyroidism and ophthalmopathy. TCR beta CDR3 regions were amplified from RNA. HTBI primers were used for first-round RT-PCR of the TCR CDR3. TCRdb reprocessed the multiplex PCR reads with MiXCR, giving one entry per CDR3 protein. The profile shows some 500,000 distinct CDR3 sequences, around 16% of them singletons. The germline V gene encodes CDR1 DFQATT and CDR2 SNEGSKA (reference sequence). The CDR3 is made up of 12 amino acids. V was cut by 3 bases and J by 7 bases, with 7 bases left in between. This clonotype was picked up a small number of times. The PBMCs were sourced from fresh peripheral blood (about 10 ml).

V gene TRBV20-1 combines with J gene TRBJ1-6; D is unclear. The receptor was derived from a woman aged 25-40 years with Graves' ophthalmopathy. Sequenced: blood. For the CDR3, the DNA is TGCAGTGCTAGTAACGGGAATTCACCCCTCCACTTT. Amino acid sequence: CSASNGNSPLHF.